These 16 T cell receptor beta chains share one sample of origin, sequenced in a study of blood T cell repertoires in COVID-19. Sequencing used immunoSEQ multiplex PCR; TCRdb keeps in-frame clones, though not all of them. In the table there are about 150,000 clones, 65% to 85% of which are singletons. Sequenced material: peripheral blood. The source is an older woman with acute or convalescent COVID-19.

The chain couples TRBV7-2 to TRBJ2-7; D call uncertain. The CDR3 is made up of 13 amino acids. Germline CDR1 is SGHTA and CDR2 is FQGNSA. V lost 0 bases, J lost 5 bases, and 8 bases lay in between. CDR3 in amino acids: CASSLALRNEQYF. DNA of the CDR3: TGTGCCAGCAGCTTAGCGCTAAGAAACGAGCAGTACTTC.

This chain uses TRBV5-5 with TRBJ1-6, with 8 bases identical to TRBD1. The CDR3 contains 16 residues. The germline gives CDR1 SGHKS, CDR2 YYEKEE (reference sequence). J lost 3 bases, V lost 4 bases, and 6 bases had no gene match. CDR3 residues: CASSPPGQVYNSPLHF. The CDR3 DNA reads TGTGCCAGCAGCCCGCCGGGACAGGTCTATAATTCACCCCTCCACTTT. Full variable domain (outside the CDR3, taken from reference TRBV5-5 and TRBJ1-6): DAGVTQSPTHLIKTRGQQVTLRCSPISGHKSVSWYQQVLGQGPQFIFQYYEKEERGRGNFPDRFSARQFPNYSSELNVNALLLGDSALYLCASSPPGQVYNSPLHFGNGTRLTVT.

In nucleotides, the CDR3 is TGCGCCAGCAGCCGCGGAAAGCACGAGCAGTACTTC. Encoded protein: CASSRGKHEQYF. The chain couples TRBV4-3 to TRBJ2-7, with D unresolved. In germline, CDR1 is LGHNA, CDR2 YSLEER. This CDR3 spans 12 amino acids. V lost 4 bases, J lost 5 bases, and 9 bases lay in between.

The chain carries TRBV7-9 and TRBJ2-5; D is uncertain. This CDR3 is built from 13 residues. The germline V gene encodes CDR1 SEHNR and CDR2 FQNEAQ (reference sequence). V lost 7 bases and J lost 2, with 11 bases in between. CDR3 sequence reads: CASTLVSQETQYF. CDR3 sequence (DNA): TGTGCCAGCACCTTGGTGTCTCAAGAGACCCAGTACTTC.

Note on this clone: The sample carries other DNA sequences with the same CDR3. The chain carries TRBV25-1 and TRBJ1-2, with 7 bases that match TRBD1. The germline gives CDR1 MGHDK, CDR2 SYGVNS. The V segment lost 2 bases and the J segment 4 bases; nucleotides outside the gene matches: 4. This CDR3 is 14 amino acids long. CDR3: CASSEPGTVYGYTF. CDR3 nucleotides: TGTGCCAGCAGTGAACCTGGGACAGTCTATGGCTACACCTTC.

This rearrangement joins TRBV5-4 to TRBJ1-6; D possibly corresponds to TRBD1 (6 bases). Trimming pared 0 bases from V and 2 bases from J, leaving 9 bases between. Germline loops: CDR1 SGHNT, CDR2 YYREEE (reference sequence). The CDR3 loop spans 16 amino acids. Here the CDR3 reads CASSLVQGPYNSPLHF. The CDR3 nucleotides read TGTGCCAGCAGCTTGGTACAGGGCCCCTATAATTCACCCCTCCACTTT.

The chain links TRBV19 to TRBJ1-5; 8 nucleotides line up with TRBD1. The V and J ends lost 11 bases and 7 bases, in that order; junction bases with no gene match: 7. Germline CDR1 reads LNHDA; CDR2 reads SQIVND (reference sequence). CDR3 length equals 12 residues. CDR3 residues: CASTGAGQPQHF. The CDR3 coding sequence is TGTGCCTCGACAGGGGCTGGGCAGCCCCAGCATTTT.

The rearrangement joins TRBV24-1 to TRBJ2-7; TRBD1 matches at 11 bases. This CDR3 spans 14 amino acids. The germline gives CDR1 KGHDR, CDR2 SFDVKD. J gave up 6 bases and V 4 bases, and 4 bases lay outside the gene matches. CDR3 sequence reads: CATSDGDRGGEQYF. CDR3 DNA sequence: TGTGCCACCAGTGACGGGGACAGGGGGGGCGAGCAGTACTTC.

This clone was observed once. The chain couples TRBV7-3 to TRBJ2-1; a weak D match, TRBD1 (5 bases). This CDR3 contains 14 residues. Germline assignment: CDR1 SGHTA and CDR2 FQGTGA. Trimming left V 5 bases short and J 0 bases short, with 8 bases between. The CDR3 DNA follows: TGTGCCAGCAGCAGAGACAGCTCCTACAATGAGCAGTTCTTC. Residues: CASSRDSSYNEQFF.

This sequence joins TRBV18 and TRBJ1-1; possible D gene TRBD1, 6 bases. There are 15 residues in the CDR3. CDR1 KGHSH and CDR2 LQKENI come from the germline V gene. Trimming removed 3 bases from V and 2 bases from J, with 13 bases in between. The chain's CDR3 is CASSPSGTLNTEAFF. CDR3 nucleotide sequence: TGTGCCAGCTCACCGTCCGGGACACTTAACACTGAAGCTTTCTTT.

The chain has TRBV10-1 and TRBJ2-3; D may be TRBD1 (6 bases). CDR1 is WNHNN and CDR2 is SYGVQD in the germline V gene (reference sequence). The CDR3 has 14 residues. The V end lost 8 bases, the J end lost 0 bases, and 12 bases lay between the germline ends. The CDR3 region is CASLDSLSTDTQYF. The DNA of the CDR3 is TGCGCCAGCCTGGACAGCCTTAGCACAGATACGCAGTATTTT.

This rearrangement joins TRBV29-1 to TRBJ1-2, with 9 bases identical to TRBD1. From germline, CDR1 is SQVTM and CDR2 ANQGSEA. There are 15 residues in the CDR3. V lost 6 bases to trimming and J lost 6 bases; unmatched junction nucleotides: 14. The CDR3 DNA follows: TGCAGCGTGGACGTACAGGGGGCCTCTGAGAATGGCTACACCTTC. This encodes CSVDVQGASENGYTF. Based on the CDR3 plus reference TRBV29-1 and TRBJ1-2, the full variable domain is SAVISQKPSRDICQRGTSLTIQCQVDSQVTMMFWYRQQPGQSLTLIATANQGSEATYESGFVIDKFPISRPNLTFSTLTVSNMSPEDSSIYLCSVDVQGASENGYTFGSGTRLTVV.

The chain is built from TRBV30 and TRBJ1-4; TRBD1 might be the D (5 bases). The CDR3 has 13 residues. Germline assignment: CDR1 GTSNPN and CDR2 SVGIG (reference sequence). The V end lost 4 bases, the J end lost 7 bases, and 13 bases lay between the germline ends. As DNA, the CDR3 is TGTGCCTGGACAGCCTATCAGGGTGAAAAACTGTTTTTT. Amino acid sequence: CAWTAYQGEKLFF.

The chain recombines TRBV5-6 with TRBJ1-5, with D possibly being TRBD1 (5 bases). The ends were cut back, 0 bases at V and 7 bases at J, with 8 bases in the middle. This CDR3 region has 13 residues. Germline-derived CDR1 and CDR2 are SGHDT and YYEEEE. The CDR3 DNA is TGTGCCAGCAGCTTGGGGGGGGTCCAGCCCCAGCATTTT. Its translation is CASSLGGVQPQHF.

CDR3 loop: CASRTGGREKLFF. The CDR3 DNA follows: TGTGCCAGCAGGACAGGAGGTCGTGAAAAACTGTTTTTT. The chain couples TRBV19 to TRBJ1-4; 7 bases align to TRBD1. Germline V gene data show CDR1 as LNHDA and CDR2 as SQIVND (reference sequence). Trimming at V came to 9 bases and at J to 7 bases, leaving 8 bases not matched to a gene. This CDR3 contains 13 residues.

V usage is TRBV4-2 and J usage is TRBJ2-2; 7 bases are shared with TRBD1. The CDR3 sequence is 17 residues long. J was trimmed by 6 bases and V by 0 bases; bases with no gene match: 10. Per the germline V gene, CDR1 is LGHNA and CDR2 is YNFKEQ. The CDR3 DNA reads TGTGCCAGCAGCCAAGAAACTTGGGACAGAGTCCCCGGGGAGCTGTTTTTT. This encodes CASSQETWDRVPGELFF.